This T cell receptor beta chain came from a study of cytomegalovirus exposure and HLA in healthy donors. This clone was counted only a few times. The ends were cut back, 2 bases at V and 8 bases at J, with 18 bases in the middle. CDR1 and CDR2 (germline): SNHLY, FYNNEI. The CDR3 is 15 amino acids. 60 Vbeta and 13 Jbeta primers were used in PCR. TCRdb keeps only in-frame clones here, not all; method: immunoSEQ multiplex PCR. The sample shows about 140,000 clones, roughly 73% of them seen only once. V usage is TRBV2 and J usage is TRBJ1-2; D gene uncertain. This sequence was found in a woman aged 40 to 50 in good health and CMV-seronegative. The sample consisted of PBMCs. The CDR3 is CASSEYREPRKGYTF. In DNA form, the CDR3 reads TGTGCCAGCAGTGAATATCGGGAGCCCCGGAAGGGCTACACCTTC.